This T cell receptor beta chain was retrieved from a study of T cells after yellow fever vaccination. Study summary: For low cell numbers, libraries were made with SMART-Seq v4 Ultra Low Input. Study results and caveats: The CD4 and CD8 compartments had a small share of their clonotypes in common.

This clonotype was observed at least ten times. What it binds is unknown. Conversion of TCR transcripts into cDNA relied on 5'RACE template switching, which added a universal primer site and UMIs. TCRdb itself ran the 5' RACE reads through MiXCR, one entry per CDR3 protein. The table has a few hundred thousand distinct CDR3 sequences, roughly 7.5% seen once; the top ten hold approximately 18%. The germline V gene has CDR1 SGHTA and CDR2 FQGNSA. This CDR3 contains 17 residues. V trimming: 3 bases; J trimming: 3 bases; junction bases outside the gene matches: 9. The TCR comes from a man aged 18 to 35 who received the YFV17D yellow fever vaccine. Sequenced material: PBMCs, taken 35 to 50 days after the first yellow fever vaccination. J is TRBJ2-5 and V is TRBV7-2, with TRBD2 identical over 11 bases. CDR3: CASSFLAGGPKKETQYF. The CDR3 region has the DNA TGTGCCAGCAGCTTCCTAGCGGGGGGTCCAAAAAAAGAGACCCAGTACTTC.